What follows describes a single TCR beta chain. The source of the sample is a study of T cell changes during pregnancy in multiple sclerosis. Germline V gives CDR1 MNHNS, CDR2 SASEGT. The CDR3 totals 15 residues. With V trimmed by 10 bases and J by 4 bases, 11 bases remained unmatched. Assay used: immunoSEQ multiplex PCR; TCRdb lists only in-frame clones, some missing. The sample comprises about 55,000 clones, about 87% of which are singletons, and over 0.45% rests with the top ten. Specimen: CD4+ T cells from peripheral blood mononuclear cells, collected in the first trimester of pregnancy. The clonotype was recovered from a female donor with multiple sclerosis, enrolled in a pregnancy study. This chain links TRBV6-1 with TRBJ2-3, with 10 positions matching TRBD1. CDR3 in DNA: TGTGCCACCACACCACGGACAGGGGGTCCAGATACGCAGTATTTT. Its protein product is CATTPRTGGPDTQYF.